This record covers a single T cell receptor beta chain. Its antigen is currently not known. Base qualities are missing; no much larger clone stands one base away. This sample is drawn from a study of shared T cell receptors in the human thymus listed by TCRdb under 2021. About the full investigation: The study examined how self-reactive, shared T-cell receptor alpha chains are generated in the human thymus.

The library was obtained by the immunoSEQ multiplex PCR assay. TCRdb's version of the immuneACCESS table is confined to in-frame rearrangements and falls short of the full clone set. An unresolved V gene accounts for under half of the shortfall where checked; the remainder is of unknown origin. This sample gives 700,000 or so clones in total; around 85% of them show up just once. About 0.011% of the sample goes to the ten largest clones. The cysteine opens and the phenylalanine closes a CDR3 of 19 amino acids. Only the CDR3 DNA is retained, 57 bases long and in frame from the first base. Reading the germline V gene gives CDR1 SGHTA and CDR2 FQGNSA. V loses 3 bases at its end and J loses 3 bases; junction bases beyond the gene matches: 17. The same data also went into a second study, on human thymus T cells. Per that second paper: In Finland, the donors were immunologically healthy infants who were having open corrective cardiac surgery for congenital heart defects. Thymus tissue was obtained as surgical resects removed during corrective cardiac surgery. Usage of V and J gene segments appeared to be biased in both the thymic and the peripheral blood repertoires. According to the related research, thymic TCR repertoires were highly overlapping among unrelated individuals. The study characterized TCR alpha and beta repertoires from about 8 infant thymus samples and a few related peripheral blood samples. Donor ages ranged from about 7 to 244 days, and the cohort comprised roughly 6 male and a couple of female infants. Thymocytes were released mechanically from tissue and stored at -70 °C as pellets of roughly 8.5-32 million cells. Genomic DNA was extracted from frozen cell pellets with a QIAsymphony instrument. The immunoSEQ multiplex PCR assay was used to amplify the TCRB and TCRAD loci from a standardized quantity of quality-controlled genomic DNA. The amplicons spanned the V(D)J region and were long enough to cover the CDR3 and allow V and J genes to be identified. The commercial immunoSEQ service was used to sequence amplicons on an Illumina platform. Primer bias and sequencing errors were corrected as previously described, and TCRAD and TCRB definitions were based on the IMGT database. immunoSEQ Analyzer 3.0 and VDJTools were used for repertoire analysis, which covered basic statistics, V/J segment usage, diversity estimates, rarefaction and pairwise overlap. Chao1, ChaoE, Efron-Thisted, Shannon and inverse Simpson indices were used to estimate diversity, which was also estimated on datasets down-sampled to the smallest sample. Repertoire overlap used strict matching of CDR3 nucleotide sequence, V gene and J gene, with Jaccard-based multidimensional scaling clustering. On average, thymus samples gave around 880,000 unique TCRB clonotypes, whereas blood samples gave approximately 84,000.

The chain links TRBV7-2 with TRBJ1-1, with TRBD1 matching 9 junction bases. The sample was thymocytes. This clonotype was sampled from a girl under two years old with a congenital heart defect. Donor details come from another sample of the same person, matched by shared clones. The CDR3 region: CASSFGTGQGSIRDTEAFF. Here is the DNA: TGTGCCAGCAGCTTCGGGACGGGACAGGGCTCCATTCGGGACACTGAAGCTTTCTTT.